Below are 7 T cell receptor beta chains sequenced from a single sample in a study of blood T cells in healthy people across ages. A second about 7 to 12 cycle PCR used barcoded and J-beta primers. TCRdb used MiXCR to reprocess the 5' RACE reads, holding one entry per CDR3 protein. The table lists roughly 500,000 distinct CDR3 sequences, around 24% of them singletons, with approximately 8.7% in the top ten. This sample also belongs to another study, concerning T cells of mothers and their children.

Specimen: blood. The receptors shown here come from a boy aged 5 to 17 in good health.

The rearrangement links TRBV5-1 to TRBJ2-1; D ambiguous. With 6 bases removed from V and 7 bases from J, the gap between germline ends came to 8 bases. CDR1 is SGHRS, CDR2 YFSETQ, per germline. The CDR3 extends over 11 amino acids. The CDR3 nucleotides read TGCGCCAGCATAGAATATAATGAGCAGTTCTTC. This encodes CASIEYNEQFF.

This clonotype appeared a few times. The chain combines TRBV10-3 with TRBJ2-1, with TRBD2 matching over 7 bases. With 2 bases clipped from V and 3 bases from J, the junction kept 7 bases outside the gene matches. The CDR3 loop spans 16 amino acids. Germline-derived CDR1 and CDR2 are ENHRY and SYGVKD. The CDR3, as DNA: TGTGCCATCAGTGAGCGCAGACTAGCACTCTACAATGAGCAGTTCTTC. Translated, it gives CAISERRLALYNEQFF.

The chain uses TRBV21-1 and TRBJ1-5. TRBV21-1 constitutes a pseudogene. The CDR3 runs 16 residues. This chain's CDR3 is CASSKISGTCNQPQHF. The CDR3 region has the DNA TGTGCCAGCAGCAAAATCTCGGGGACTTGCAATCAGCCCCAGCATTTT.

This clonotype was seen more than once but under ten times. The chain recombines TRBV6-2 or TRBV6-3 with TRBJ2-7; TRBD2 matches 13 bases. V dropped 4 bases and J dropped 5; count of bases not matched to a gene: 5. The CDR3 is 15 amino acids. Germline CDR1 reads MNHEY; CDR2 reads SVGEGT. CDR3 DNA sequence: TGTGCCAGCAGTTCCCAGGGACTAGCGGGAAACGAGCAGTACTTC. It yields the protein CASSSQGLAGNEQYF.

The chain uses TRBV29-1 and TRBJ1-2; D gene unclear. The CDR3 sequence is 13 residues long. V was pared by 1 base and J by 4 bases, with 10 bases between. Germline V gene lookup returns CDR1 SQVTM and CDR2 ANQGSEA. The chain's CDR3 is CSVEGERGYGYTF. The CDR3 nucleotides read TGCAGCGTTGAAGGGGAGAGAGGCTATGGCTACACCTTC.

This clonotype was observed at least ten times. V and J are TRBV5-5 and TRBJ1-2; 8 bases are a match to TRBD1. The V gene end was trimmed by 0 bases and the J gene end by 6 bases; junction bases not matched to a gene: 7. Germline values: CDR1 SGHKS, CDR2 YYEKEE (reference sequence). The CDR3 loop spans 15 amino acids. CDR3 sequence: CASSLVAGGWNGYTF. The CDR3 region has the DNA TGTGCCAGCAGCTTGGTAGCAGGGGGCTGGAATGGCTACACCTTC.

This clonotype was picked up a small number of times. The J gene is TRBJ2-7, the V gene TRBV7-8; a weak D match, TRBD2 (6 bases). The CDR3 sequence is 15 residues long. Germline lookup yields CDR1 SGHVS and CDR2 FQNEAQ. The V and J ends lost 6 bases and 0 bases respectively, with 15 bases between them. The DNA for the CDR3 is TGTGCCAGCAGACCTCGGGGGTTCCCCTCCTACGAGCAGTACTTC. Translated, it gives CASRPRGFPSYEQYF.